Each of the 15 T cell receptor beta chains below was sequenced from the same sample in a study of blood T cells in healthy people across ages (dated by TCRdb to 2015 to 2017). The method was 5' RACE. The run used an Illumina HiSeq 2500. A second PCR of roughly 6 to 11 cycles was run with a J-beta primer mix and a sample-barcoded 5' primer. TCRdb reworked the public reads: Q25 trimming with fastp, MiXCR clone assembly, productive beta chains retained. Rows with a matching CDR3 protein are joined into one entry that keeps the most common DNA and genes. The table for this sample lists 1,500,000 or so distinct CDR3 sequences; roughly 64% of them were counted only once. The ten largest clones represent 6.7% of the sample. The specimen sequenced was blood. These receptor sequences come from a man aged 18-30 years in good health.

The chain joins TRBV20-1 to TRBJ2-1; the D gene could be TRBD1 or TRBD2 (6 bases each). The CDR3 contains 15 residues. Trimming removed 3 bases at V and 2 bases at J, with 14 bases between. Germline lookup yields CDR1 DFQATT and CDR2 SNEGSKA (reference sequence). In DNA form, the CDR3 reads TGCAGTGCTAGGGAGGGGGAGCTCCCCTACAATGAGCAGTTCTTC. It specifies CSAREGELPYNEQFF.

Remarks on this clonotype: Relative to the germline gene, one junction end is altered; a read error may explain this. This chain joins TRBV5-1 and TRBJ2-1; no definite D call. The CDR3 length is 12 residues. Germline V gives CDR1 SGHRS, CDR2 YFSETQ. The CDR3 sequence: CASFHSYNEQFF. CDR3 sequence (DNA): TGCGCCAGCTTCCACTCCTACAACGAGCAGTTCTTC.

V gene TRBV28 combines with J gene TRBJ2-5, with TRBD2 identical over 10 bases. V lost 5 bases, J lost 2 bases, and 8 bases stayed unmatched. Germline CDR1 MDHEN, CDR2 SYDVKM. The CDR3 is 16 amino acids. The CDR3 loop reads CASSLLIAGGQETQYF. CDR3 DNA sequence: TGTGCCAGCAGTCTCCTCATAGCGGGGGGACAAGAGACCCAGTACTTC. The full variable domain, with the rest looked up from reference TRBV28 and TRBJ2-5, is DVKVTQSSRYLVKRTGEKVFLECVQDMDHENMFWYRQDPGLGLRLIYFSYDVKMKEKGDIPEGYSVSREKKERFSLILESASTNQTSMYLCASSLLIAGGQETQYFGPGTRLLVL.

Only a few counts were recorded for this clonotype. The chain uses TRBV29-1 and TRBJ2-1; 10 positions match TRBD2. The length of the CDR3 is 16 residues. CDR1 and CDR2 from the germline V gene are SQVTM and ANQGSEA. The V gene end was trimmed by 4 bases and the J gene end by 0 bases; junction bases not matched to a gene: 6. CDR3 region: CSVVLAGVRSYNEQFF. The CDR3 region has the DNA TGCAGCGTTGTCCTAGCGGGGGTCCGCTCCTACAATGAGCAGTTCTTC.

As regards this clonotype: Because the CDR3 is missing its conserved closing phenylalanine or tryptophan, this is likely a read error. No DNA is shown, since the ends of the CDR3 on it are uncertain; the CDR3 is the one TCRdb lists. The chain employs TRBV4-3 and TRBJ2-1; the D segment call TRBD2 is taken from the table without a DNA check. From its first to its last residue, the CDR3 has 12 amino acids. Per germline, CDR1 LGHNA and CDR2 YSLEER. CDR3 amino acids: CASSQDPPRGSG.

This clonotype was detected only a few times. CDR3 sequence reads: CASSLGLAGFTDTQYF. The CDR3 DNA sequence: TGTGCCAGCAGCTTAGGGCTAGCGGGCTTCACAGATACGCAGTATTTT. The chain recombines TRBV11-2 with TRBJ2-3; TRBD2 agrees at 8 bases. J lost 2 bases, V lost 1 base, and 5 bases had no gene match. This CDR3 spans 16 amino acids. CDR1 and CDR2 from the germline V gene are SGHAT and FQNNGV.

This chain uses TRBV6-6 with TRBJ1-1; a weak D match, TRBD1 (5 bases). V dropped 5 bases and J dropped 4 bases, with 14 bases sitting between them. Germline V CDR1 and CDR2: MNHNY, SVGAGI (reference sequence). CDR3 size: 14 residues. DNA for the CDR3: TGTGCCAGCAGTATTACATCAGGGAGCACTGAAGCTTTCTTT. This translates into CASSITSGSTEAFF.

The genes are TRBV27 and TRBJ1-6; D is ambiguous. This CDR3 has 16 residues. Germline CDR1 reads MNHEY; CDR2 reads SMNVEV (reference sequence). Trimming cost V 5 bases and J 1 base, with 12 bases left between them. In nucleotides, the CDR3 is TGTGCCAGCAGTCCCACCCTTATGTCCTATAATTCACCCCTCCACTTT. Its translation is CASSPTLMSYNSPLHF.

The CDR3 nucleotides read TGTGCCACCTCGACTAGCGGGAGAAAGAATGAGCAGTTCTTC. Its translation is CATSTSGRKNEQFF. The rearrangement joins TRBV6-2 or TRBV6-3 to TRBJ2-1; TRBD2 agrees at 12 bases. V gave up 10 bases and J gave up 7 bases; unmatched junction bases: 8. The V gene's germline CDR1 is MNHEY and CDR2 SVGEGT. The CDR3 consists of 14 residues.

The chain links TRBV11-2 to TRBJ2-1; perhaps TRBD1 as D (5 bases). Germline values: CDR1 SGHAT, CDR2 FQNNGV. This CDR3 comprises 15 residues. Trimming stripped 5 bases from V and 2 bases from J, with 13 bases between. CDR3 amino acids: CASSRTPGPYNEQFF. The CDR3 DNA reads as TGTGCCAGCAGCCGGACACCGGGCCCCTACAATGAGCAGTTCTTC.

This CDR3 reads CASSQQNNQPQHF. For the CDR3, the DNA is TGTGCCAGCAGCCAACAGAATAATCAGCCCCAGCATTTT. The chain links TRBV3-1 to TRBJ1-5; the D is unclear. CDR1 and CDR2 from the germline V gene are LGHDT and YNNKEL (reference sequence). V lost 2 bases to trimming and J lost 4 bases, with 6 bases between them. The CDR3 loop spans 13 amino acids.

As regards this clonotype: At one end the junction does not follow the germline gene, possibly because of a read error. The chain employs TRBV12-3 or TRBV12-4 and TRBJ2-3; D is undetermined. CDR3 length: 13 residues. The DNA of the CDR3 is TGTGCCAGCAGAATTGCCACCACAGATGCGCAGTATTTT. Protein sequence: CASRIATTDAQYF.

This clonotype was observed a handful of times. The chain employs TRBV11-2 and TRBJ2-5, with 9 bases fitting TRBD2. The CDR3 totals 18 residues. The germline gives CDR1 SGHAT, CDR2 FQNNGV. V shed 0 bases, J shed 5 bases, and the junction held 13 bases outside the gene matches. CDR3 DNA: TGTGCCAGCAGCTTAGATCTCATGGCGGGGGGGCAGCGGGAGACCCAGTACTTC. Translated: CASSLDLMAGGQRETQYF.

V is TRBV11-2 and J is TRBJ1-4; D is possibly TRBD1 (5 bases). Trimming left V 1 base short and J 7 bases short, with 10 bases between. The CDR3 runs to 14 residues. Germline CDR1 reads SGHAT; CDR2 reads FQNNGV. CDR3: CASSLGTRAEKLFF. The CDR3 DNA reads as TGTGCCAGCAGCTTAGGGACACGGGCTGAAAAACTGTTTTTT.

This clonotype was observed a handful of times. The CDR3, as DNA: TGCAGCGTGCACCCGGGACAGGGGACGTCGGCTGGCTACACCTTC. It codes for CSVHPGQGTSAGYTF. The chain employs TRBV29-1 and TRBJ1-2, with 10 nucleotides matching TRBD1. This CDR3 comprises 15 residues. Germline-derived CDR1 and CDR2 are SQVTM and ANQGSEA. With 6 bases clipped from V and 7 bases from J, the junction kept 14 bases outside the gene matches.